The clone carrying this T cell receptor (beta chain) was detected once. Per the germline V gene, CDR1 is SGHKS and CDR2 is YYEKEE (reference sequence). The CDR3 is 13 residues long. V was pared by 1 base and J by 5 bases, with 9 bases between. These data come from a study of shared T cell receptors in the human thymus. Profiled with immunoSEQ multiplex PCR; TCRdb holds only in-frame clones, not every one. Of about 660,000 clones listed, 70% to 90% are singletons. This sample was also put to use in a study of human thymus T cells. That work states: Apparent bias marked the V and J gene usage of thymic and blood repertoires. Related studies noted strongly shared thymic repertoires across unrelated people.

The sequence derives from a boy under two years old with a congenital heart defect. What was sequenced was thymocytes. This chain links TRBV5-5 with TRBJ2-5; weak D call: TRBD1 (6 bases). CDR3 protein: CASSLHREETQYF. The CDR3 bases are TGTGCCAGCAGCTTGCACAGGGAGGAGACCCAGTACTTC.